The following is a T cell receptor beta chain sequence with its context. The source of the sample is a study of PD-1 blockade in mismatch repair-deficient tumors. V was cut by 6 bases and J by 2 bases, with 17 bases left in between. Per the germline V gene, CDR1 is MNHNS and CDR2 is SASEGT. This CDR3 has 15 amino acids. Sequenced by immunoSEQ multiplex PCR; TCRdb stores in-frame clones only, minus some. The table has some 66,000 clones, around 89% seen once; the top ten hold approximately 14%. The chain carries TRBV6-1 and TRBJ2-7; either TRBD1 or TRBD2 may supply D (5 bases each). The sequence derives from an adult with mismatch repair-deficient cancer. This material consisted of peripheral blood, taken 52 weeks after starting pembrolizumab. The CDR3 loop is CASRTAGTATYEQYF. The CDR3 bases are TGTGCCAGCAGAACCGCCGGGACGGCTACCTACGAGCAGTACTTC.